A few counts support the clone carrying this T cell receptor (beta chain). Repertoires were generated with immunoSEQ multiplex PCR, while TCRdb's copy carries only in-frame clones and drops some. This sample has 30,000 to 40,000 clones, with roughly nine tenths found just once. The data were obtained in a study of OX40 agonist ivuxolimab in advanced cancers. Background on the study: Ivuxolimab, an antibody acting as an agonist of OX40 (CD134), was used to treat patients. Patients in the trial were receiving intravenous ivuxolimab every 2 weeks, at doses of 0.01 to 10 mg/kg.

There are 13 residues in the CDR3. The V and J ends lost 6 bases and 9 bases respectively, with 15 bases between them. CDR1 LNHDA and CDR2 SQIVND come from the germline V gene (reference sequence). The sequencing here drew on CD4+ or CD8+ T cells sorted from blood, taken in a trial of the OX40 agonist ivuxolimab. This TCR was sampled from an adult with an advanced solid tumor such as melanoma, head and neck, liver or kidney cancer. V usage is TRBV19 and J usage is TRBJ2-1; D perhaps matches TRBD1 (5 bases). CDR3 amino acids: CASRKGWLGEQFF. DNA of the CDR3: TGTGCCAGTAGGAAGGGGTGGTTGGGTGAGCAGTTCTTC.